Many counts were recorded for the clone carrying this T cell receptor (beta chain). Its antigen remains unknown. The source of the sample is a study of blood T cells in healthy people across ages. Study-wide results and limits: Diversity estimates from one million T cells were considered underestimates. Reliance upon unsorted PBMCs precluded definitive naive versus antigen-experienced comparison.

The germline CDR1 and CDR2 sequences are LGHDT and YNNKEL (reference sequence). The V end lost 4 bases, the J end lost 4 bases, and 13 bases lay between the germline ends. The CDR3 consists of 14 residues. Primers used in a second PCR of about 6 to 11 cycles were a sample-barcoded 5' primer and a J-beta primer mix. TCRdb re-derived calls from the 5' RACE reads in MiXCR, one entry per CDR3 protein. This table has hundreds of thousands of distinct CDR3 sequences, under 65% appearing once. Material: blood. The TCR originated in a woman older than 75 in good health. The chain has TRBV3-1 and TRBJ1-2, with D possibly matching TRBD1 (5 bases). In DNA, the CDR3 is TGTGCCAGCAGCCCCCTGGGACGGGTCTATGGCTACACCTTC. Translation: CASSPLGRVYGYTF. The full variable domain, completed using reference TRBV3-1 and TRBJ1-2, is DTAVSQTPKYLVTQMGNDKSIKCEQNLGHDTMYWYKQDSKKFLKIMFSYNNKELIINETVPNRFSPKSPDKAHLNLHINSLELGDSAVYFCASSPLGRVYGYTFGSGTRLTVV.